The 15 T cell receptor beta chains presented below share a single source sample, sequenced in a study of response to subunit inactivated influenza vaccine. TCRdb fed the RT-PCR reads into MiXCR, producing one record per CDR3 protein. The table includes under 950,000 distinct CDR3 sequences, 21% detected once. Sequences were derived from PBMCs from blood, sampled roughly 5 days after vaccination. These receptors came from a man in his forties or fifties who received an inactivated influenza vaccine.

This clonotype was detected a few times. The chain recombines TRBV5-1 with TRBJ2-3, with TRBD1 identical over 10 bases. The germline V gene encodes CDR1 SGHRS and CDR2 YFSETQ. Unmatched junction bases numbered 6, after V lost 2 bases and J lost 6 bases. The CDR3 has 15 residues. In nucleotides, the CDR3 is TGCGCCAGCAGCTTCCGACAGGGGGCGATTGATACGCAGTATTTT. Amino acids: CASSFRQGAIDTQYF.

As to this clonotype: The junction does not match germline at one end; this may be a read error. As DNA, the CDR3 is TGTGCCAGCTCACCGCGACTAGCGGGGGTCACCGGGGAGCTGCTTTTT. It codes for CASSPRLAGVTGELLF. This chain uses TRBV18 with TRBJ2-2; 12 positions agree with TRBD2. Germline V gene lookup returns CDR1 KGHSH and CDR2 LQKENI. This CDR3 has 16 amino acids.

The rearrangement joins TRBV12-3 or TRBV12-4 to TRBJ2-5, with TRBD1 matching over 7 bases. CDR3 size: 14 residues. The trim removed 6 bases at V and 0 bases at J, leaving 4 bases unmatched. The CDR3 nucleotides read TGTGCCAGCAGGGGGACAGAACACCAAGAGACCCAGTACTTC. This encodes CASRGTEHQETQYF.

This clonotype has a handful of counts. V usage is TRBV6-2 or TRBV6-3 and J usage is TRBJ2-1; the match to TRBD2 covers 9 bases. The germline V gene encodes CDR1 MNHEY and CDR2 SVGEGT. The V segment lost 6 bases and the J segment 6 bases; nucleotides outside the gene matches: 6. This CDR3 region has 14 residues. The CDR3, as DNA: TGTGCCAGCAGCTACCAGACTAGCGGCAATGAGCAGTTCTTC. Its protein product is CASSYQTSGNEQFF.

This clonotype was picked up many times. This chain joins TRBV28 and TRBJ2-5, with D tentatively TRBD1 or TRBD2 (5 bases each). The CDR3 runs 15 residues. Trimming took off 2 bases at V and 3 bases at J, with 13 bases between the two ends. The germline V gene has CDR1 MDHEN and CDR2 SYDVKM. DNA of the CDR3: TGTGCCAGCAGTTTAATTTCTGGGACCAAAGAGACCCAGTACTTC. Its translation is CASSLISGTKETQYF.

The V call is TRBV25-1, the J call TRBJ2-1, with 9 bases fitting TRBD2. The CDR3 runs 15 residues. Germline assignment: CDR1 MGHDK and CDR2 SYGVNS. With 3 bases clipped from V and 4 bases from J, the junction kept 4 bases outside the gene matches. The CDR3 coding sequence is TGTGCCAGCAGTGAGTGGCGGGGGGGTTACAATGAGCAGTTCTTC. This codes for CASSEWRGGYNEQFF.

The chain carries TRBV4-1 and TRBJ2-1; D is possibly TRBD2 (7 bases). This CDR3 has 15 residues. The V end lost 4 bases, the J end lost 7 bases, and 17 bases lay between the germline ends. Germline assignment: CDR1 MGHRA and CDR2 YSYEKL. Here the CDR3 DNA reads TGCGCCAGCAGCCGGGACGGGGGGCTCGGGAATGAGCAGTTCTTC. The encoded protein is CASSRDGGLGNEQFF.

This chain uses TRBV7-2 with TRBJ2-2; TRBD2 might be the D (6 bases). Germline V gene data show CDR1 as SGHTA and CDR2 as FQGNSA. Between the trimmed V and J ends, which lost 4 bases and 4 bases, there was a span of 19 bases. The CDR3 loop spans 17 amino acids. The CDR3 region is CASSSPNRGAGTGELFF. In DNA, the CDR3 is TGTGCCAGCAGCTCCCCAAATCGCGGGGCCGGCACCGGGGAGCTGTTTTTT.

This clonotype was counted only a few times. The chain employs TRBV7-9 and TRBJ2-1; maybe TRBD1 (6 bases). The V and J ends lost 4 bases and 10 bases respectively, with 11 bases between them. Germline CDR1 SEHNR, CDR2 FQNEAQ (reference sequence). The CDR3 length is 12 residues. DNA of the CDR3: TGTGCCAGCAGCTACCCAAGGGGGGAGCAGTTCTTC. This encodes CASSYPRGEQFF.

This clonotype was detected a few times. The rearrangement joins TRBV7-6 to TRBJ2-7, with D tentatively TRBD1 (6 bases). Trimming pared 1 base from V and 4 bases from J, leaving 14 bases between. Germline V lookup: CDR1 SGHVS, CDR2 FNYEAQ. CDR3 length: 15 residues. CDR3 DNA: TGTGCCAGCAGCTTAGGACAGGCCATTACGTACGAGCAGTACTTC. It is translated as CASSLGQAITYEQYF.

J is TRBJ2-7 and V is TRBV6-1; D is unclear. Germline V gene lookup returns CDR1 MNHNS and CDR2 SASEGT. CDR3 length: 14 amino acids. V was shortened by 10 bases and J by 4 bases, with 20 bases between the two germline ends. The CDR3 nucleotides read TGTGCCACCCCAACCCGAGGCTCGGCGTACGAGCAGTACTTC. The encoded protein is CATPTRGSAYEQYF.

The CDR3 loop is CASNWDSYNEQFF. In DNA form, the CDR3 reads TGCGCCAGCAATTGGGACAGTTACAATGAGCAGTTCTTC. The J gene is TRBJ2-1, the V gene TRBV5-1; 7 bases align to TRBD1. The CDR3 contains 13 residues. CDR1 and CDR2 (germline): SGHRS, YFSETQ. V lost 6 bases and J lost 4; bases outside the gene matches: 4.

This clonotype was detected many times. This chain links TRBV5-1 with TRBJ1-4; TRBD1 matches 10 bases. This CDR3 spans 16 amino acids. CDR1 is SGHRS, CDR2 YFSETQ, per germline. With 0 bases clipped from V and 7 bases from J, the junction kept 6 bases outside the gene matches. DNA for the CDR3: TGCGCCAGCAGCTTGGAAAGACAGGGGGCAGGTGAAAAACTGTTTTTT. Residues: CASSLERQGAGEKLFF.

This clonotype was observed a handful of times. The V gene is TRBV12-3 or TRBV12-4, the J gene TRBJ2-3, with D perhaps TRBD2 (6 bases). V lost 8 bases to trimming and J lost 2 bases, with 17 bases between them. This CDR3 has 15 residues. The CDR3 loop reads CASERGGGVTDTQYF. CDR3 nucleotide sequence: TGTGCCAGCGAAAGGGGAGGCGGGGTCACAGATACGCAGTATTTT.

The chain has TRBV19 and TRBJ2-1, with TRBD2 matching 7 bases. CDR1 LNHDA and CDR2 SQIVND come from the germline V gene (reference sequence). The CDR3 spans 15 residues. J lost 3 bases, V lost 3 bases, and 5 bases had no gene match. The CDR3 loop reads CASSIASGYYNEQFF. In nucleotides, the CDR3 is TGTGCCAGTAGTATCGCTAGCGGATACTACAATGAGCAGTTCTTC.